One and the same sample provided the 6 T cell receptor beta chains below, sequenced in a study of T cells in Graves' hyperthyroidism and ophthalmopathy. Template material for amplifying TCR beta CDR3 regions consisted of RNA transcripts. First-round RT-PCR targeting the TCR CDR3 was performed with the HTBI primer set. MiXCR, run by TCRdb on the multiplex PCR reads, gives a single entry per CDR3 protein. The data show a few hundred thousand distinct CDR3 sequences, 15% to 20% seen once. The specimen was blood. All receptors derive from a woman aged 40 to 55 with Graves' ophthalmopathy.

This clonotype was detected many times. The V gene is TRBV29-1, the J gene TRBJ1-5; D ambiguous. Germline values: CDR1 SQVTM, CDR2 ANQGSEA. V lost 4 bases and J lost 0, with 7 bases in between. The CDR3 is 13 amino acids. The CDR3 DNA reads as TGCAGCGTTGCAGATTATAGCAATCAGCCCCAGCATTTT. Its protein product is CSVADYSNQPQHF.

This clonotype was counted only a few times. The chain recombines TRBV19 with TRBJ2-7; 7 bases map to TRBD1. The germline V gene has CDR1 LNHDA and CDR2 SQIVND (reference sequence). The CDR3 spans 13 residues. J was trimmed by 3 bases and V by 5 bases; bases with no gene match: 4. The CDR3 is CASSGQENYEQYF. The CDR3 DNA is TGTGCCAGTAGTGGACAGGAGAACTACGAGCAGTACTTC.

This clonotype has ten or more counts. The chain recombines TRBV12-3 or TRBV12-4 with TRBJ2-5; TRBD2 matches at 10 bases. The CDR3 is made up of 13 amino acids. After removal of 6 bases from V and 2 bases from J, the junction contained 0 bases not matched to a gene. The CDR3 reads CASRTSGQETQYF. CDR3 bases: TGTGCCAGCAGGACTAGCGGGCAAGAGACCCAGTACTTC.

A few counts support this clonotype. Given a much more abundant clone one base away, this may be a read error. This chain connects TRBV2 to TRBJ2-2, with 7 bases matching TRBD1. The V segment lost 6 bases and the J segment 5 bases; nucleotides outside the gene matches: 0. The CDR3 runs to 12 residues. Germline-derived CDR1 and CDR2 are SNHLY and FYNNEI. CDR3 DNA sequence: TGTGCCAGCAGACAGGGGACCGGGGAGCTGTTTTTT. Protein sequence: CASRQGTGELFF.

There are many counts of this clonotype. This chain joins TRBV11-1 and TRBJ1-1; no definite D call. The ends were cut back, 0 bases at V and 1 base at J, with 12 bases in the middle. Germline CDR1 SGHAT, CDR2 FQDESV (reference sequence). CDR3 size: 16 residues. CDR3: CASSLARKLRNTEAFF. The CDR3 DNA follows: TGTGCCAGCAGCTTAGCGCGTAAACTCCGGAACACTGAAGCTTTCTTT.

For this clonotype: A junction end diverges from the germline sequence, so it may reflect a read error. The rearrangement joins TRBV30 to TRBJ2-2; D is ambiguous. In germline, CDR1 is GTSNPN, CDR2 SVGIG (reference sequence). CDR3 size: 10 residues. CDR3: CASKTGELFF. CDR3 sequence (DNA): TGTGCCTCGAAAACCGGGGAGCTGTTTTTT.